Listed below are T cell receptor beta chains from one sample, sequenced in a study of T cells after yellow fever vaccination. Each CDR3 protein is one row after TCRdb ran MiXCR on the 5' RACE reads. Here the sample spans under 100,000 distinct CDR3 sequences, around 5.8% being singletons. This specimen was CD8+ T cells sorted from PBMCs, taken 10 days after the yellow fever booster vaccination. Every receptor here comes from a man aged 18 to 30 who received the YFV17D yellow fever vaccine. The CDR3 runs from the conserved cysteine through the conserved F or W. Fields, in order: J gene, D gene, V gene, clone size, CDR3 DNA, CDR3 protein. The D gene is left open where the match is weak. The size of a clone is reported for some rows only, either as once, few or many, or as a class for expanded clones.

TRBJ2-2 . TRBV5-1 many TGCGCCAGCAGCTTGAATGCAGGGGAGCTGTTTTTT CASSLNAGELFF
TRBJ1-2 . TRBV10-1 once TGCGCCAGCAGTGAGTCGAGGTACAGTGGCTACACCTTC CASSESRYSGYTF
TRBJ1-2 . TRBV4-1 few TGCGCCAGCAGCCAAGATTCAGGCGCCAGGACCTACTATGGCTACACCTTC CASSQDSGARTYYGYTF
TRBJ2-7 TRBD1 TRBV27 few TGTGCCAGCAGCCCGGGACAGAGATACGAGCAGTACTTC CASSPGQRYEQYF
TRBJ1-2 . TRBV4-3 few TGCGCCAGCAGCCCCAGGCGGGGGCTCCTCTACTATGGCTACACCTTC CASSPRRGLLYYGYTF
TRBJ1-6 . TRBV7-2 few TGTGCCAGCAGCTCACGCGGGGCCAGCTATAATTCACCCCTCCACTTT CASSSRGASYNSPLHF
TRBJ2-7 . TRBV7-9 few TGTGCCAGCAGCTTAGAGTTCTACGAGCAGTACTTC CASSLEFYEQYF
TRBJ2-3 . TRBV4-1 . TGCGCCAGCGGGGGTGGGCGGGGTTTTTCTAGCACAGATACGCAGTATTTT CASGGGRGFSSTDTQYF
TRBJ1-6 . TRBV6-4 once TGTGCCAGCAGTGACTACGCAAGTGGGTCTAATTCACCCCTCCACTTT CASSDYASGSNSPLHF
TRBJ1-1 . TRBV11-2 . TGTGCCAGCAGCTTGGGGACGTACACTGAAGCTTTCTTT CASSLGTYTEAFF
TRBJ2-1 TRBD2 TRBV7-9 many TGTGCCAGCAGCTTGGGCGGGGGGCTGTACAATGAGCAGTTCTTC CASSLGGGLYNEQFF
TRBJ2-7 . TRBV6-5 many TGTGCCAGCAGTTACTCGGGGGCTCCGTACGAGCAGTACTTC CASSYSGAPYEQYF
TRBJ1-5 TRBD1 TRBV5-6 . TGTGCCAGCAGCCTGAGGGACAGGAGCTATAGCAATCAGCCCCAGCATTTT CASSLRDRSYSNQPQHF
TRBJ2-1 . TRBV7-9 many TGTGCCAGCAGCTCGGTCGGCGGGGAGCAGTTCTTC CASSSVGGEQFF
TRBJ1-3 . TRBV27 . TGTGCCAGCAGTCAGAGACCGAACTCTGGAAACACCATATATTTT CASSQRPNSGNTIYF
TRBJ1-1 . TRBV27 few TGTGCCAGCACCGACGTTACGGCATCGGGGGCGAACACTGAAGCTTTCTTT CASTDVTASGANTEAFF
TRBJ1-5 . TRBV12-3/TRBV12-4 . TGTGCCAGCAGTTTATGGTCCCGGGACTCCAGCAATCAGCCCCAGCATTTT CASSLWSRDSSNQPQHF
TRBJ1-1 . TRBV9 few TGTGCCAGCAGCATTGGGACCGTGAACACTGAAGCTTTCTTT CASSIGTVNTEAFF
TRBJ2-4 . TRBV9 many TGTGCCAGCAGCGGAGGGGGGGGGACCGGCAAAAACATTCAGTACTTC CASSGGGGTGKNIQYF
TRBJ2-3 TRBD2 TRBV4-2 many TGTGCCAGCAGCCAAGTTGTTTCAACTAGCGGTTTCACAGATACGCAGTATTTT CASSQVVSTSGFTDTQYF
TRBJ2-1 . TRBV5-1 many TGCGCCAGCAGCTTGGTGGGGGAGCAGTTCTTC CASSLVGEQFF
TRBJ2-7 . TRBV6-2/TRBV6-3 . TGTGCCAGCTGTCCGGACGGAGCCTCCTACGAGCAGTACTTC CASCPDGASYEQYF
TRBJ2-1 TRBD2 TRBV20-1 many TGCAGTGCTAGAGATTCTAGCGGAGCATACAATGAGCAGTTCTTC CSARDSSGAYNEQFF
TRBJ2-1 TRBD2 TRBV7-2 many TGTGCCAGCAGCCCACGAGGAGCGGGGGGTTCAAATGAGCAGTTCTTC CASSPRGAGGSNEQFF
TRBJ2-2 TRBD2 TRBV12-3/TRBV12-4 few TGTGCCAGCAGTTCTTGGACTAGCGGGGCCCACACCGGGGAGCTGTTTTTT CASSSWTSGAHTGELFF
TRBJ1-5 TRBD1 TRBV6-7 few TGTGCCAGCAGTACACATTGTGGGGACAGGGCATGTCAGCCCCAGCATTTT CASSTHCGDRACQPQHF
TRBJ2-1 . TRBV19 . TGTGCCAGTAGTATAGAAGTGTATAATGAGCAGTTCTTC CASSIEVYNEQFF
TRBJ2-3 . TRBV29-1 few TGCAGCGTGTCAAGGGCTTCCACAGATACGCAGTATTTT CSVSRASTDTQYF
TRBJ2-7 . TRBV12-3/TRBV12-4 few TGTGCCAGCAGTTACCCCTACAGAGAGCAGTACTTC CASSYPYREQYF
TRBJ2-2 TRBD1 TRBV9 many TGTGCCAGCAGCGTCCGGACAGGGGGCACCGGGGAGCTGTTTTTT CASSVRTGGTGELFF
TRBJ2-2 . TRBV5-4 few TGTGCCAGCAGCTTGGGGGTCGCCACCGGGGAGCTGTTTTTT CASSLGVATGELFF
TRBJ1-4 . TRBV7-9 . TGTGCCAGCAGCTTATATAAGTCAACTAATGAAAAACTGTTTTTT CASSLYKSTNEKLFF
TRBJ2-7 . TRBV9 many TGTGCCAGCAGCGTCGGATCAGGTGGCTACGAGCAGTACTTC CASSVGSGGYEQYF
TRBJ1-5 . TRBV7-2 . TGTGCCAGCAGCTTAAAAGGTTGGGGGGATCAGCCCCAGCATTTT CASSLKGWGDQPQHF
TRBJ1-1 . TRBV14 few TGTGCCAGCAGCCGCCGTGGGAACACTGAAGCTTTCTTT CASSRRGNTEAFF
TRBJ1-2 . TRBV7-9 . TGTGCCAGCAGCCCGTTGATGGGCACCTATGGCTACACCTTC CASSPLMGTYGYTF
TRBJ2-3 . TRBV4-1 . TGCGCCAGCAGCCACGGGACTCCTGGTACGGATACGCAGTATTTT CASSHGTPGTDTQYF
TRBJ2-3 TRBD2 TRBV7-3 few TGTGCCAGCAGCTTAGGACTAGCGGGGGGGGATACGCAGTATTTT CASSLGLAGGDTQYF
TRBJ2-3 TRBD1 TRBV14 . TGTGCCAGCAGCCAAGAGTATGGACAGGATTTAGCAGATACGCAGTATTTT CASSQEYGQDLADTQYF
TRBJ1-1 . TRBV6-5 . TGTGCCTCGCGGGCCCGGGGCGACACTGAAGCTTTCTTT CASRARGDTEAFF
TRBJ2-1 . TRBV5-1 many TGCGCCAGCAGCTTGCCCCCTCGGTCCTACAATGAGCAGTTCTTC CASSLPPRSYNEQFF
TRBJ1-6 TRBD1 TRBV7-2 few TGTGCCAGCAGCTATTGGACAGGGAATTCACCCCTCCACTTT CASSYWTGNSPLHF
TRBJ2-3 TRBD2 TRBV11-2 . TGTGCCAGCAGCTTAGTTCCCAGCGGGGGGATCACAGATACGCAGTATTTT CASSLVPSGGITDTQYF
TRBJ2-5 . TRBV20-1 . TGCAGTGCTAAACGTCTTTTTCGGGTAGGGGAGACCCAGTACTTC CSAKRLFRVGETQYF
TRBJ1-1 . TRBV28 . TGTGCCAGCACCAGAGGGATAGGGAACACTGAAGCTTTCTTT CASTRGIGNTEAFF
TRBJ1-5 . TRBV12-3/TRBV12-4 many TGTGCCAGCAGTTATCTCCGGAACAGGGTGAGCAATCAGCCCCAGCATTTT CASSYLRNRVSNQPQHF
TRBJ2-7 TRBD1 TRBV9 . TGTGCCAGCAGCGTAGGACAGGGGCCCGCGGACGAGCAGTACTTC CASSVGQGPADEQYF
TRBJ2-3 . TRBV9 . TGTGCCAGCAGCGGACAGACCGCCCATACGCAGTATTTT CASSGQTAHTQYF
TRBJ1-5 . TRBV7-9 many TGTGCCAGCAGCTCAAACAATCAGCCCCAGCATTTT CASSSNNQPQHF
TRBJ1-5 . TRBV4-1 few TGCGCCAGCAGCCCAGCGGGGTCCCAGCCCCAGCATTTT CASSPAGSQPQHF
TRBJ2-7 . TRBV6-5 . TGTGCCAGCAGTTACTCGACAGGGACTTACGAGCAGTACTTC CASSYSTGTYEQYF
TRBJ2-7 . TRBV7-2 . TGTGCCAGCAGGGAAGACAGTTCCTACGAGCAGTACTTC CASREDSSYEQYF
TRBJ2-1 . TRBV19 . TGTGCCAGTAGTATAGGCCCGGGACCCAATGAGCAGTTCTTC CASSIGPGPNEQFF
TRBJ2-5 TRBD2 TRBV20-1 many TGCAGTGCTAGTTCCCTAGCGGGGGAAAACCAAGTGGCCCAGTACTTC CSASSLAGENQVAQYF